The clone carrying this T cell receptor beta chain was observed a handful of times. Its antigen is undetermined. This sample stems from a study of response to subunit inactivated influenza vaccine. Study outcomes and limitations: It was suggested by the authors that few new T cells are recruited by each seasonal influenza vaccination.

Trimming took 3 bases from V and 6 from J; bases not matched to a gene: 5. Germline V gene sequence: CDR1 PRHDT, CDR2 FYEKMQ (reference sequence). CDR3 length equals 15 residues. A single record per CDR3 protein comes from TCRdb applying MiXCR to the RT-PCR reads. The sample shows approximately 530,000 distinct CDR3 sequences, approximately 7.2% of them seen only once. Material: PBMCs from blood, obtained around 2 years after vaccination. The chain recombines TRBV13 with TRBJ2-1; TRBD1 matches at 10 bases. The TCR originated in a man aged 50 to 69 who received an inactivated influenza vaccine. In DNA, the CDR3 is TGTGCCAGCAGCTTCAGTGGGACAGGGGCCAATGAGCAGTTCTTC. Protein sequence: CASSFSGTGANEQFF. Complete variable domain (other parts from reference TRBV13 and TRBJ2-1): AAGVIQSPRHLIKEKRETATLKCYPIPRHDTVYWYQQGPGQDPQFLISFYEKMQSDKGSIPDRFSAQQFSDYHSELNMSSLELGDSALYFCASSFSGTGANEQFFGPGTRLTVL.